Listed here are 20 T cell receptor beta chains from one sample, sequenced in a study of blood T cell repertoires in COVID-19. Generated by immunoSEQ multiplex PCR, the TCRdb table keeps only in-frame clones and is missing some. The top ten clones hold 3.9% of a sample with fewer than 200,000 clones, 87% of them seen once. Sequenced input: peripheral blood. All receptors come from a woman in her sixties who had recovered from COVID-19.

The CDR3, as DNA: TGTGCCAGTAGTATAGATCGACAGGGATACGGCTACACCTTC. This gives the protein CASSIDRQGYGYTF. The chain has TRBV19 and TRBJ1-2, with 7 bases aligning to TRBD1. Trimming took 0 bases from V and 8 from J; bases not matched to a gene: 6. The CDR3 has 14 amino acids. Germline CDR1 and CDR2: LNHDA and SQIVND (reference sequence).

This chain links TRBV10-1 with TRBJ2-3; 9 positions match TRBD1. After removal of 6 bases from V and 6 bases from J, the junction contained 7 bases not matched to a gene. This CDR3 has 14 amino acids. Germline CDR1 reads WNHNN; CDR2 reads SYGVQD (reference sequence). CDR3 sequence (DNA): TGCGCCAGCAGAGACAGGGGGAAGACGGATACGCAGTATTTT. Protein sequence: CASRDRGKTDTQYF.

This chain connects TRBV5-1 to TRBJ2-1, with D possibly matching TRBD2 (6 bases). The CDR3 spans 16 residues. V lost 0 bases to trimming and J lost 5 bases, with 15 bases between them. Germline-derived CDR1 and CDR2 are SGHRS and YFSETQ. Written as DNA, the CDR3 is TGCGCCAGCAGCTTGGAAGGACTATCTACCCACAATGAGCAGTTCTTC. Its translation: CASSLEGLSTHNEQFF.

The chain uses TRBV27 and TRBJ2-1; perhaps TRBD1 as D (6 bases). Trimming stripped 6 bases from V and 5 bases from J, with 14 bases between. The CDR3 runs 14 residues. Germline lookup yields CDR1 MNHEY and CDR2 SMNVEV (reference sequence). CDR3 bases: TGTGCCAGCAGCCCTAGACAGGCCGACAATGAGCAGTTCTTC. This encodes CASSPRQADNEQFF.

This clone came up once. This chain links TRBV11-3 with TRBJ1-1, with unresolved D. V was pared by 5 bases and J by 0 bases, with 7 bases between. Germline assignment: CDR1 SGHNT and CDR2 YENEEA. There are 13 residues in the CDR3. The CDR3 nucleotides read TGTGCCAGCAGCGTAACAGTGAACACTGAAGCTTTCTTT. Translation gives CASSVTVNTEAFF.

The V and J genes are TRBV4-1 and TRBJ2-1; possible D gene TRBD2, 5 bases. Germline lookup yields CDR1 MGHRA and CDR2 YSYEKL. The CDR3 is 17 residues long. Trimming removed 4 bases from V and 3 bases from J, with 19 bases in between. The CDR3 bases are TGCGCCAGCAGCCGTGTATTGCTGAGGGCAAGCTACAATGAGCAGTTCTTC. It specifies CASSRVLLRASYNEQFF.

The CDR3 here is CATSTEGGHGGTQYF. CDR3 bases: TGTGCCACCTCTACAGAAGGGGGCCACGGCGGGACCCAGTACTTC. The V and J genes are TRBV15 and TRBJ2-5; 7 bases match TRBD1. The junction had 16 bases not matched to a gene; V was cut back by 8 bases and J by 7 bases. The germline V gene has CDR1 LNHNV and CDR2 YYDKDF (reference sequence). This CDR3 has 15 amino acids.

The chain is built from TRBV27 and TRBJ2-4, with 9 nucleotides matching TRBD1. CDR3 length equals 14 residues. Germline CDR1 reads MNHEY; CDR2 reads SMNVEV (reference sequence). The ends lost 3 bases at V and 9 bases at J; junction bases unmatched: 6. The CDR3 nucleotides read TGTGCCAGCAGTTTTATTCAGGACAGGGGCATTCAGTACTTC. Its translation is CASSFIQDRGIQYF.

V and J are TRBV19 and TRBJ1-1; 8 bases match TRBD1. Trimming cost V 7 bases and J 3 bases; bases outside gene matches: 10. CDR1 is LNHDA, CDR2 SQIVND, per germline (reference sequence). The length of the CDR3 is 15 residues. The CDR3 protein is CASKPRQGTDTEAFF. CDR3 DNA: TGTGCCAGTAAACCCCGACAGGGGACGGACACTGAAGCTTTCTTT.

The chain employs TRBV27 and TRBJ1-5; D ambiguous. V was pared by 1 base and J by 4 bases, with 14 bases between. This CDR3 is 16 amino acids long. From germline, CDR1 is MNHEY and CDR2 SMNVEV (reference sequence). For the CDR3, the DNA is TGTGCCAGCAGTTTATTTCCTCTAGCGGGGAATCAGCCCCAGCATTTT. Residues: CASSLFPLAGNQPQHF.

This sequence joins TRBV30 and TRBJ2-3, with 15 bases lining up with TRBD2. V was pared by 3 bases and J by 6 bases, with 10 bases of the junction left unmatched. CDR3 length: 17 residues. Germline loops: CDR1 GTSNPN, CDR2 SVGIG (reference sequence). The CDR3 DNA reads as TGTGCCTGGAGCGCCGGACTAGCGGGGGGGATGGGGGATACGCAGTATTTT. It is translated as CAWSAGLAGGMGDTQYF.

This rearrangement joins TRBV6-5 to TRBJ1-4; D is possibly TRBD1 (5 bases). CDR3 size: 16 residues. Germline V gene lookup returns CDR1 MNHEY and CDR2 SVGAGI. V was cut by 4 bases and J by 2 bases, with 14 bases left in between. Written as DNA, the CDR3 is TGTGCCAGCAGTTCATCCGGGCAGGGCACTAATGAAAAACTGTTTTTT. Residues: CASSSSGQGTNEKLFF.

The CDR3 nucleotides are TGTGCCACCAGCAGTGGTACAGGGGGCGCGGAGACCCAGTACTTC. Translation gives CATSSGTGGAETQYF. The V call is TRBV15, the J call TRBJ2-5, with 9 nucleotides matching TRBD1. The CDR3 covers 15 residues. J lost 5 bases, V lost 3 bases, and 7 bases had no gene match. The germline CDR1 and CDR2 sequences are LNHNV and YYDKDF (reference sequence).

This clone was seen only a few times. This chain links TRBV4-1 with TRBJ1-2, with no clear D. The V end lost 4 bases, the J end lost 4 bases, and 13 bases lay between the germline ends. This CDR3 is built from 14 residues. Germline-derived CDR1 and CDR2 are MGHRA and YSYEKL. The CDR3 here is CASSLGLLPYGYTF. CDR3 DNA sequence: TGCGCCAGCAGCCTAGGACTTTTGCCCTATGGCTACACCTTC.

The chain couples TRBV6-5 to TRBJ1-1; possible D gene TRBD1, 5 bases. Germline CDR1 reads MNHEY; CDR2 reads SVGAGI. CDR3 length: 15 residues. The germline V and J ends were trimmed by 2 bases and 4 bases, with 14 bases remaining between them. CDR3 nucleotide sequence: TGTGCCAGCAGTTACAGGCAGGGCCAAGGCACTGAAGCTTTCTTT. Its protein is CASSYRQGQGTEAFF.

The chain is built from TRBV9 and TRBJ1-4; D call uncertain. Germline loops: CDR1 SGDLS, CDR2 YYNGEE. V gave up 0 bases and J gave up 8 bases, with 14 bases separating them. The CDR3 is 15 amino acids. CDR3 residues: CASSVGPDNWEKLFF. CDR3 sequence (DNA): TGTGCCAGCAGCGTAGGTCCCGACAATTGGGAAAAACTGTTTTTT.

The CDR3 sequence: CASNTQGRERLFF. The CDR3 DNA reads TGTGCCAGCAACACACAGGGGAGAGAGCGGCTGTTTTTT. The V gene is TRBV7-9, the J gene TRBJ2-2; TRBD1 agrees at 7 bases. V lost 7 bases and J lost 13; bases outside the gene matches: 12. This CDR3 spans 13 amino acids. From germline, CDR1 is SEHNR and CDR2 FQNEAQ (reference sequence). The full variable domain, with the rest looked up from reference TRBV7-9 and TRBJ2-2, is DTGVSQNPRHKITKRGQNVTFRCDPISEHNRLYWYRQTLGQGPEFLTYFQNEAQLEKSRLLSDRFSAERPKGSFSTLEIQRTEQGDSAMYLCASNTQGRERLFFGEGSRLTVL.

This clone occurred a few times. V usage is TRBV9 and J usage is TRBJ2-5, with D tentatively TRBD1 (6 bases). The CDR3 totals 14 residues. V gave up 0 bases and J gave up 7 bases, with 13 bases separating them. Germline values: CDR1 SGDLS, CDR2 YYNGEE. The CDR3 DNA sequence: TGTGCCAGCAGCGTAGATGTAGGGGGTTCGACCCAGTACTTC. Protein product: CASSVDVGGSTQYF.

The chain uses TRBV11-2 and TRBJ2-2, with D perhaps TRBD2 (6 bases). This CDR3 is 14 amino acids long. The V end was cut by 1 base, the J end by 5 bases, with 8 bases between. The germline CDR1 and CDR2 sequences are SGHAT and FQNNGV. CDR3 protein: CASSLAGGTGELFF. The CDR3 nucleotides read TGTGCCAGCAGCTTAGCCGGGGGAACCGGGGAGCTGTTTTTT.

V gene TRBV28 combines with J gene TRBJ2-3; tentative D call: TRBD2 (6 bases). Germline assignment: CDR1 MDHEN and CDR2 SYDVKM. V gave up 8 bases and J gave up 1 base, with 13 bases separating them. The CDR3 covers 14 residues. In nucleotides, the CDR3 is TGTGCCAGCCTGAACTCGGGAGGCACAGATACGCAGTATTTT. This gives the protein CASLNSGGTDTQYF. The full variable domain, its missing parts supplied by reference TRBV28 and TRBJ2-3, is DVKVTQSSRYLVKRTGEKVFLECVQDMDHENMFWYRQDPGLGLRLIYFSYDVKMKEKGDIPEGYSVSREKKERFSLILESASTNQTSMYLCASLNSGGTDTQYFGPGTRLTVL.